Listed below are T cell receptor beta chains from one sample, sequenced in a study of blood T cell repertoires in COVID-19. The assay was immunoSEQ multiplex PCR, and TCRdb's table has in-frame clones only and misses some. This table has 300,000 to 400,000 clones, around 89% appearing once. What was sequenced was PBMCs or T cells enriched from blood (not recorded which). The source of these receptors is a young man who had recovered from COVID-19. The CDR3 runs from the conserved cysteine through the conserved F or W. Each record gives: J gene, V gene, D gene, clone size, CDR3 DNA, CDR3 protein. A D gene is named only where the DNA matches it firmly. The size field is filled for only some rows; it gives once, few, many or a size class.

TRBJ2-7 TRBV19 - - TGTGCCAGCGCCCGAGGGACTTCCAGCTCCTACGAGCAGTACTTC CASARGTSSSYEQYF
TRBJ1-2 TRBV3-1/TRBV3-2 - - TGTGCCAGCAGCCACAGGGTCGGATATGGCTACACCTTC CASSHRVGYGYTF
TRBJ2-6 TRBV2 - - TGTGCCAGCCTAGTGAGTTGGGCCAACGTCCTGACTTTC CASLVSWANVLTF
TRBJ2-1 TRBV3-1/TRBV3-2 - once TGTGCCAGCAGCCAACTTGTCGTGGAGCAGTTCTTC CASSQLVVEQFF
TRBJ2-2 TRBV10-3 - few TGTGCCATCAAGGGAGGCCTCATGCCGAACACCGGGGAGCTGTTTTTT CAIKGGLMPNTGELFF
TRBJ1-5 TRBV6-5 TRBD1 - TGTGCCAGCAGTCCCAGGGGGGAAAATCAGCCCCAGCATTTT CASSPRGENQPQHF
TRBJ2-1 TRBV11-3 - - TGTGCCAGCAGCTTAGATTCGGTGAATGAGCAGTTCTTC CASSLDSVNEQFF
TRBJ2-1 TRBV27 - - TGTGCCAGCACCCTCTCGATAGCTGCCAATGAGCAGTTCTTC CASTLSIAANEQFF
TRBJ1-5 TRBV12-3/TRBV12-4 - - TGTGCCAGCACCTCGGGGGGGAATCAGCCCCAGCATTTT CASTSGGNQPQHF
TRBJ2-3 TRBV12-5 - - TGTGCTAGTGGTTTGACCCCAGGGACAGATACGCAGTATTTT CASGLTPGTDTQYF
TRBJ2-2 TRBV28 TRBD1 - TGTGCCAGCAGTTTATACGGGACAGGGGTCACCGGGGAGCTGTTTTTT CASSLYGTGVTGELFF
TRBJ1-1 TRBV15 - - TGTGCCACCAGCGTCCGAGGGGGCACTGAAGCTTTCTTT CATSVRGGTEAFF
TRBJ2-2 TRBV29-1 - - TGCAGCGTTAGGGGGGGAGCGAGCACCGGGGAGCTGTTTTTT CSVRGGASTGELFF
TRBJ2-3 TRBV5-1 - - TGCGCCAGCAGCATATTTAGCACAGATACGCAGTATTTT CASSIFSTDTQYF
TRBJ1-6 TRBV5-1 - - TGCGCCAGCAGAGGACAGTTCTCCTATAATTCACCCCTCCACTTT CASRGQFSYNSPLHF
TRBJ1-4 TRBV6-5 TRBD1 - TGTGCCAGCAGTTACTCCGGGACAGTAAATGAAAAACTGTTTTTT CASSYSGTVNEKLFF
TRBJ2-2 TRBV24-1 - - TGTGCCACCAGTCAAGCGGACACCGGGGAGCTGTTTTTT CATSQADTGELFF
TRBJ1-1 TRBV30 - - TGTGCCTGGAGTGTACAGTCCGACACTGAAGCTTTCTTT CAWSVQSDTEAFF
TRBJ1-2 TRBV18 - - TGTGCCAGCTCACCTGCGGGGATTGGGACCTATGGCTACACCTTC CASSPAGIGTYGYTF
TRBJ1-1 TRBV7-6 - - TGTGCCAGCAGCTTAGGAGTATCTGGACAGAAGGTTGAAGCTTTCTTT CASSLGVSGQKVEAFF
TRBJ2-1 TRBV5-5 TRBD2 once TGTGCCAGCAGCACCACGCGGGGGGCCCTACCTAATGAGCAGTTCTTC CASSTTRGALPNEQFF
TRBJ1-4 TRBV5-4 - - TGTGCCAGCAGCAACGGCCCGACAGGCGATAATGAAAAACTGTTTTTT CASSNGPTGDNEKLFF
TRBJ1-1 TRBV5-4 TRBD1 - TGTGCCAGCAGCTCCACAGGGGGCTTGACTGAAGCTTTCTTT CASSSTGGLTEAFF
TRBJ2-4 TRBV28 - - TGTGCCAGCAGGTCCCCCGAGGGAAGTAAAAGGAACATTCAGTACTTC CASRSPEGSKRNIQYF
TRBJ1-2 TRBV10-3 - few TGTGCCATCAGTGTCTCGGGGATCGATGATGGCTACACCTTC CAISVSGIDDGYTF
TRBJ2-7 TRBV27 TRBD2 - TGTGCCAGCAGTTTACGGGGAGGGGTCCGGGAGCAGTACTTC CASSLRGGVREQYF
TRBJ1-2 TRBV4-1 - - TGCGCCAGCAGCCAAGAAGCCTATGGCTACACCTTC CASSQEAYGYTF
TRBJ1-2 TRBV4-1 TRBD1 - TGCGCCAGCAGCCGGACCGGGACAGAGAACTATGGCTACACCTTC CASSRTGTENYGYTF
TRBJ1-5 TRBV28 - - TGTGCCAGCGCAGTCGATAGCAATCAGCCCCAGCATTTT CASAVDSNQPQHF
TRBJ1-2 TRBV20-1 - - TGCAGTGCTAGTAGTGTGGGACAACGGGGCTACACCTTC CSASSVGQRGYTF
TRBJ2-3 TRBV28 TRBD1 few TGTGCCAGCAGGAAAGGGGGCATGGCAGATACGCAGTATTTT CASRKGGMADTQYF
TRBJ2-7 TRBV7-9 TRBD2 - TGTGCCAGCAGCTTAGGAGCGGGAAGCTCCTACGAGCAGTACTTC CASSLGAGSSYEQYF
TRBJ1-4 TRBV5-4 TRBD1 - TGTGCCAGCAGCTCCGGGACAGTTGCAACTAATGAAAAACTGTTTTTT CASSSGTVATNEKLFF
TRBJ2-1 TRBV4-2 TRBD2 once TGTGCCAGCAGCCAAGAGGTAGCGGGGGGTTACAATGAGCAGTTCTTC CASSQEVAGGYNEQFF
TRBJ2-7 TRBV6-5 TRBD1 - TGTGCCTCCTGCCGGGACAGGGGTGTGTACGAGCAGTACTTC CASCRDRGVYEQYF
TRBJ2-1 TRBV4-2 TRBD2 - TGTGCCAGCAGCCAAGATAACGGGGGGGAGCAGTTCTTC CASSQDNGGEQFF
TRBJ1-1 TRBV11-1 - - TGTGCCAGCAGCCCTGGACAGTTAGGTGTGACTGAAGCTTTCTTT CASSPGQLGVTEAFF
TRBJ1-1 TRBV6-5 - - TGTGCCAGCTGGTCGTACGAGGGCAGGACTGAAGCTTTCTTT CASWSYEGRTEAFF
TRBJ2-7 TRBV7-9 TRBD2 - TGTGCCAGCAGCTCAGAGGGACTAGCGCATTACGAGCAGTACTTC CASSSEGLAHYEQYF
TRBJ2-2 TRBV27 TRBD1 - TGTGCCAGCAGTCTTCAAGGGACAGTCTCCGGGGAGCTGTTTTTT CASSLQGTVSGELFF
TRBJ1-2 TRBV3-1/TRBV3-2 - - TGTGCCAGCAGCCAAGGGACAGAAGTCTATGGCTACACCTTC CASSQGTEVYGYTF
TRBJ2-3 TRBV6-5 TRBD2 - TGTGCCAGCAGGAACAGCGGGGGGAGGGCAGATACGCAGTATTTT CASRNSGGRADTQYF
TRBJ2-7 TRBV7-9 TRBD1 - TGTGCCAGCAGCTTAGGACAGGGGTACTCCTACGAGCAGTACTTC CASSLGQGYSYEQYF
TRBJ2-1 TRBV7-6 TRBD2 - TGTGCCAGCAGCTTAAGCCTGCCGGGACTAGTAAACGATGAGCAGTTCTTC CASSLSLPGLVNDEQFF
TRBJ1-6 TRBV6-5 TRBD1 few TGTGCCAGCATCCTAGACAGGGGTCGTTCACCCCTCCACTTT CASILDRGRSPLHF
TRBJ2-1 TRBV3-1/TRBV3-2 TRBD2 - TGTGCCAGCAGCAGCGGGGGTCGTGAGCAGTTCTTC CASSSGGREQFF
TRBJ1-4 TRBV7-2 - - TGTGCCAGCAGCTTATCTGCCAGGTCAGGAGAAAAACTGTTTTTT CASSLSARSGEKLFF
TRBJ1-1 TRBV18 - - TGTGCCAGCTCACCGTGGGGGGGCACTGAAGCTTTCTTT CASSPWGGTEAFF
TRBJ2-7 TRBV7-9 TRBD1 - TGTGCCAGCAGCTTACCACGGGACAGCTACGAGCAGTACTTC CASSLPRDSYEQYF
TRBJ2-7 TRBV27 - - TGTGCCAGCAGTAGGCGGGACAGCTACGAGCAGTACTTC CASSRRDSYEQYF
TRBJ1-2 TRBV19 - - TGTGCCAGTAGTAGGAACAGGGTTTTTACTAACTATGGCTACACCTTC CASSRNRVFTNYGYTF
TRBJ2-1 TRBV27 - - TGTGCCAGCAGCAACCGTCGGTTGCAGTTCTTC CASSNRRLQFF
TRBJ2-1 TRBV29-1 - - TGCAGTACAGGGAGCTCCTACAATGAGCAGTTCTTC CSTGSSYNEQFF
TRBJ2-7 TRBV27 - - TGTGCCAGCAGTTTATATGTTCAGGGAGGGGGCGAGCAGTACTTC CASSLYVQGGGEQYF
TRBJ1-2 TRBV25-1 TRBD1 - TGTGCCAGCAGGGGCTTGGACAGGGTTGATGGCTACACCTTC CASRGLDRVDGYTF
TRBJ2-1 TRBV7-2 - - TGTGCCAGCAACCCAGGACAGATCCCCGGCGATGAGCAGTTCTTC CASNPGQIPGDEQFF
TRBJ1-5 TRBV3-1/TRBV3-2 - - TGTGCCAGCAGCCGAAGCAGGGACAATCAGCCCCAGCATTTT CASSRSRDNQPQHF
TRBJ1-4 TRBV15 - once TGTGCCACCAGCAGAGAGAGGACAGTTGAAAAACTGTTTTTT CATSRERTVEKLFF
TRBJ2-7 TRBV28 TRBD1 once TGTGCCAGTTCAGGGACAGCAGCCACCGGGACCTACGAGCAGTACTTC CASSGTAATGTYEQYF
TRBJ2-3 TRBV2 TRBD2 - TGTGCCAGCAGTGACGGTCGCGGGAGGGATACGCAGTATTTT CASSDGRGRDTQYF